The 20 T cell receptor beta chains below all came from one sample that was sequenced in a study of radiotherapy plus CTLA-4 blockade in lung cancer. The data were produced by immunoSEQ multiplex PCR, yet TCRdb's version contains in-frame clones alone and is incomplete. The repertoire includes about 48,000 clones, less than 90% of them detected once, and under 20% sits in the top ten. The input for sequencing was peripheral blood, taken from a patient treated with radiotherapy plus ipilimumab. The source of these receptors is a human donor with non-small cell lung cancer that progressed on radiotherapy plus ipilimumab. Some clones in this sample may be carry-over from other donors' samples.

The chain couples TRBV6-1 to TRBJ2-3; 9 nucleotides align to TRBD2. With V trimmed by 0 bases and J by 4 bases, 8 bases remained unmatched. Germline-derived CDR1 and CDR2 are MNHNS and SASEGT. CDR3 size: 17 residues. CDR3 DNA sequence: TGTGCCAGCAGTGAAGCCCCAAGCGGGGGGTTATCAGATACGCAGTATTTT. Protein product: CASSEAPSGGLSDTQYF.

The rearrangement joins TRBV19 to TRBJ2-7; possibly TRBD1 for D (5 bases). The ends were cut back, 0 bases at V and 4 bases at J, with 13 bases in the middle. The CDR3 covers 15 residues. Germline assignment: CDR1 LNHDA and CDR2 SQIVND (reference sequence). The CDR3 protein is CASSIDAGKQYEQYF. In DNA form, the CDR3 reads TGTGCCAGTAGTATAGACGCAGGGAAACAGTACGAGCAGTACTTC.

The rearrangement uses TRBV2 and TRBJ1-5; TRBD1 matches at 11 bases. The CDR3 is 14 residues long. The germline gives CDR1 SNHLY, CDR2 FYNNEI. V was pared by 6 bases and J by 7 bases, with 5 bases of the junction left unmatched. CDR3 in DNA: TGTGCCAGCAGCGGACAGGGGGCTTACCAGCCCCAGCATTTT. Translation gives CASSGQGAYQPQHF.

The chain joins TRBV5-1 to TRBJ1-4; 8 bases align to TRBD1. This CDR3 region has 16 residues. Per the germline V gene, CDR1 is SGHRS and CDR2 is YFSETQ. The V and J ends lost 4 bases and 3 bases, in that order; junction bases with no gene match: 8. CDR3 loop: CASSGQGVGANEKLFF. DNA of the CDR3: TGCGCCAGCAGCGGACAGGGTGTTGGGGCTAATGAAAAACTGTTTTTT.

The chain joins TRBV7-9 to TRBJ2-7; the D gene is possibly TRBD1 (6 bases). The CDR3 runs 13 residues. Trimming removed 0 bases at V and 7 bases at J, with 10 bases between. Germline V gene data show CDR1 as SEHNR and CDR2 as FQNEAQ (reference sequence). CDR3 protein: CASSLAGAREQYF. For the CDR3, the DNA is TGTGCCAGCAGCTTAGCGGGGGCAAGGGAGCAGTACTTC.

The chain has TRBV30 and TRBJ1-5; D unresolved. CDR1 and CDR2 from the germline V gene are GTSNPN and SVGIG (reference sequence). V shed 0 bases and J shed 0 bases, with 9 bases lying between them. The CDR3 runs to 15 residues. In nucleotides, the CDR3 is TGTGCCTGGAGTGTTAGAGGGAATAGCAATCAGCCCCAGCATTTT. As protein: CAWSVRGNSNQPQHF.

J is TRBJ2-2 and V is TRBV7-8, with 7 positions matching TRBD1. The V gene end was trimmed by 2 bases and the J gene end by 1 base; junction bases not matched to a gene: 7. CDR3 length equals 17 residues. Germline CDR1 reads SGHVS; CDR2 reads FQNEAQ. This chain's CDR3 is CASSLLNRQGNTGELFF. The CDR3 DNA reads as TGTGCCAGCAGCTTACTGAACCGACAGGGGAACACCGGGGAGCTGTTTTTT.

The V gene is TRBV9, the J gene TRBJ2-3, with D hard to call. Germline CDR1 is SGDLS and CDR2 is YYNGEE. The CDR3 has 15 amino acids. Trimming removed 3 bases from V and 0 bases from J, with 11 bases in between. The CDR3 DNA is TGTGCCAGCAGCGCGGTGGGCCATAGCACAGATACGCAGTATTTT. It encodes CASSAVGHSTDTQYF.

The chain recombines TRBV27 with TRBJ1-1; D possibly corresponds to TRBD1 (5 bases). There are 13 residues in the CDR3. Germline assignment: CDR1 MNHEY and CDR2 SMNVEV (reference sequence). Trimming took off 2 bases at V and 5 bases at J, with 9 bases between the two ends. The CDR3 here is CASSLPGMTEAFF. DNA for the CDR3: TGTGCCAGCAGTTTACCAGGGATGACTGAAGCTTTCTTT.

The chain combines TRBV7-9 with TRBJ1-1; no clear D gene. The ends were cut back, 11 bases at V and 1 base at J, with 17 bases in the middle. The CDR3 is made up of 14 amino acids. Germline lookup yields CDR1 SEHNR and CDR2 FQNEAQ (reference sequence). CDR3 in DNA: TGTGCCGGAGTAGGTTGGGGAGCGAACACTGAAGCTTTCTTT. Its protein is CAGVGWGANTEAFF.

The rearrangement uses TRBV2 and TRBJ2-7; no reliable D call. CDR1 and CDR2 (germline): SNHLY, FYNNEI. This CDR3 comprises 11 residues. V was pared by 2 bases and J by 5 bases, with 4 bases between. This CDR3 reads CASSETHEQYF. The CDR3 DNA follows: TGTGCCAGCAGTGAAACACACGAGCAGTACTTC.

The V call is TRBV9, the J call TRBJ2-5, with D maybe TRBD2 (5 bases). The CDR3 has 14 amino acids. The V and J ends lost 3 bases and 2 bases respectively, with 11 bases between them. The germline V gene has CDR1 SGDLS and CDR2 YYNGEE. This CDR3 is CASSAGIIQETQYF. In DNA form, the CDR3 reads TGTGCCAGCAGCGCCGGGATAATACAAGAGACCCAGTACTTC.

V is TRBV7-8 and J is TRBJ2-1; D not resolved. Trimming shortened V by 1 base and J by 4 bases, and 20 bases separated the two germline ends. Germline V gives CDR1 SGHVS, CDR2 FQNEAQ. The CDR3 consists of 18 residues. The CDR3 is CASSLVLSGRLGYNEQFF. CDR3 DNA: TGTGCCAGCAGCTTAGTCTTAAGTGGCAGGTTAGGATACAATGAGCAGTTCTTC.

The CDR3 spells CSVPGTDMKKLFF. The DNA for the CDR3 is TGCAGCGTGCCCGGGACAGACATGAAGAAACTGTTTTTT. The chain uses TRBV29-1 and TRBJ1-4; 7 positions agree with TRBD1. CDR3 length: 13 residues. Germline CDR1 reads SQVTM; CDR2 reads ANQGSEA. After removal of 6 bases from V and 11 bases from J, the junction contained 12 bases not matched to a gene.

This chain links TRBV2 with TRBJ1-5; a weak D match, TRBD1 (6 bases). CDR3 length: 13 residues. Germline V gene data show CDR1 as SNHLY and CDR2 as FYNNEI. V was pared by 6 bases and J by 6 bases, with 12 bases between. The CDR3 DNA sequence: TGTGCCAGCAGCGGGCAGGGGAGTCAGCCCCAGCATTTT. Translation gives CASSGQGSQPQHF. Full variable domain (outside the CDR3, taken from reference TRBV2 and TRBJ1-5): EPEVTQTPSHQVTQMGQEVILRCVPISNHLYFYWYRQILGQKVEFLVSFYNNEISEKSEIFDDQFSVERPDGSNFTLKIRSTKLEDSAMYFCASSGQGSQPQHFGDGTRLSIL.

This clone was seen a single time. V is TRBV7-9 and J is TRBJ1-1; D uncertain. Per the germline V gene, CDR1 is SEHNR and CDR2 is FQNEAQ (reference sequence). Trimming removed 0 bases from V and 1 base from J, with 9 bases in between. The CDR3 extends over 15 amino acids. CDR3 bases: TGTGCCAGCAGCTTAGCTTCGTATCGGAACACTGAAGCTTTCTTT. Residues: CASSLASYRNTEAFF.

This chain links TRBV10-3 with TRBJ1-2; the match to TRBD1 covers 7 bases. CDR3 length equals 14 residues. Germline lookup yields CDR1 ENHRY and CDR2 SYGVKD. Trimming took 10 bases from V and 3 from J; bases not matched to a gene: 11. CDR3 nucleotide sequence: TGTGCCACGAGACTGACAGGGACTGACTATGGCTACACCTTC. It encodes CATRLTGTDYGYTF.

This clone came up a few times. As DNA, the CDR3 is TGTGCCAGCAGCCGGGGACAGAACAATGAGCAGTTCTTC. The encoded protein is CASSRGQNNEQFF. The rearrangement uses TRBV7-7 and TRBJ2-1; 7 bases fit TRBD1. The CDR3 consists of 13 residues. Germline V lookup: CDR1 SSHAT, CDR2 FNYEAQ (reference sequence). Trimming at V came to 5 bases and at J to 5 bases, leaving 3 bases not matched to a gene.

This clone has only one observation. The chain is built from TRBV11-2 and TRBJ1-1; no clear D. Germline-derived CDR1 and CDR2 are SGHAT and FQNNGV. The CDR3 has 13 residues. Trimming stripped 2 bases from V and 1 base from J, with 5 bases between. The CDR3 region has the DNA TGTGCCAGCAGCTTACATCAGAACACTGAAGCTTTCTTT. It yields the protein CASSLHQNTEAFF.

The V call is TRBV27, the J call TRBJ1-4; D may be TRBD1 (5 bases). The V end was cut by 5 bases, the J end by 0 bases, with 10 bases between. The germline CDR1 and CDR2 sequences are MNHEY and SMNVEV (reference sequence). The CDR3 loop spans 15 amino acids. The CDR3 DNA reads TGTGCCAGCAGTACCACAGGCGCAACTAATGAAAAACTGTTTTTT. This sequence encodes CASSTTGATNEKLFF.